This TCR beta chain was retrieved from a study of CD8 T cells in ankylosing spondylitis. Study outcomes and limitations: CD8+ disease-linked clones were present at relatively low frequencies in blood. Disease-associated clones were reportedly significantly overrepresented in matched ankylosing spondylitis synovial fluid.

With molecular barcodes, quantitative 5'-RACE was used to make the TCR beta libraries. TCRdb re-analysed the 5' RACE reads in MiXCR, keeping a single row per CDR3 protein. The table shows fewer than 250,000 distinct CDR3 sequences, with roughly 32% occurring only once. Germline-derived CDR1 and CDR2 are SGHVS and FNYEAQ. Trimming pared 1 base from V and 5 bases from J, leaving 9 bases between. This CDR3 region has 13 residues. This clonotype came up a few times. Its cognate antigen is unknown. The sequence came from a male donor with ankylosing spondylitis or in good health (not recorded which). The V and J genes are TRBV7-6 and TRBJ2-7; D is ambiguous. The sample consisted of blood, either unsorted or a sorted T cell fraction (not recorded which). The CDR3 nucleotides read TGTGCCAGCAGCTTAGAGGCTCCCCACGAGCAGTACTTC. Its protein product is CASSLEAPHEQYF.